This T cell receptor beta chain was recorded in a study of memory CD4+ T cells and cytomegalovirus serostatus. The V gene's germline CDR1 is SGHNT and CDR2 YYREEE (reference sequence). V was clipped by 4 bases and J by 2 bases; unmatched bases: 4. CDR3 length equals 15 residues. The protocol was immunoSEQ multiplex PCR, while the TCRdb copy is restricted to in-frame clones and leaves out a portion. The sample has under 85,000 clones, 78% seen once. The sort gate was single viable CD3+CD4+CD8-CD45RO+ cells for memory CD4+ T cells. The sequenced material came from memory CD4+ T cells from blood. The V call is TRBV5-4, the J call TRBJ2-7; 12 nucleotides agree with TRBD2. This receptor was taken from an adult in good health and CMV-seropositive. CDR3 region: CASSQLAGGTYEQYF. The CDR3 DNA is TGTGCCAGCAGCCAACTAGCGGGGGGAACCTACGAGCAGTACTTC.